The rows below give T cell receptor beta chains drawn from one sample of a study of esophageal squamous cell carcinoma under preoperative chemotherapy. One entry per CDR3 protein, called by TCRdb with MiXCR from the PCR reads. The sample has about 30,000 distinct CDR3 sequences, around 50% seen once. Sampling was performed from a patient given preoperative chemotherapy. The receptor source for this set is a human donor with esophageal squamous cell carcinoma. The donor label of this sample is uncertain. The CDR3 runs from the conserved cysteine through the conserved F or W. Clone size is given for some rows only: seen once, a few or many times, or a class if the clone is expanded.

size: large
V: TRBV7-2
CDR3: CASSLRNGDNEQFF

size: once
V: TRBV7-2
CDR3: CASNQQATSSYNTQYF

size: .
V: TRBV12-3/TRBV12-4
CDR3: CASLFLISGRNTGELFF

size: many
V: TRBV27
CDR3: CASRRRGFGLDEQFF

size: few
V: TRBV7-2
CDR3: CASSPYQRGTQYF

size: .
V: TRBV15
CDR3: CAGSGARAKEIQYF

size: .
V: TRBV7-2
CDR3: CPGGLDQGAQYF

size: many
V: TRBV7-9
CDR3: CASSFGVSNYGYTF

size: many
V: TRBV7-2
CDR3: CASSYAGLAGGLKETQYF

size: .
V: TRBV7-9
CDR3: CASSQSGRTASTGEQFF

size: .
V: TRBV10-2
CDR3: CAGGLGGWGQDIQYF

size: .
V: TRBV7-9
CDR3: CAGGPGGTVQDTQYF

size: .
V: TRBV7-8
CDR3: CASSLFWTSEDLGTEAQYF

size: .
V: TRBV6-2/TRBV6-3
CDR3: CASRVDRQTDTQYF